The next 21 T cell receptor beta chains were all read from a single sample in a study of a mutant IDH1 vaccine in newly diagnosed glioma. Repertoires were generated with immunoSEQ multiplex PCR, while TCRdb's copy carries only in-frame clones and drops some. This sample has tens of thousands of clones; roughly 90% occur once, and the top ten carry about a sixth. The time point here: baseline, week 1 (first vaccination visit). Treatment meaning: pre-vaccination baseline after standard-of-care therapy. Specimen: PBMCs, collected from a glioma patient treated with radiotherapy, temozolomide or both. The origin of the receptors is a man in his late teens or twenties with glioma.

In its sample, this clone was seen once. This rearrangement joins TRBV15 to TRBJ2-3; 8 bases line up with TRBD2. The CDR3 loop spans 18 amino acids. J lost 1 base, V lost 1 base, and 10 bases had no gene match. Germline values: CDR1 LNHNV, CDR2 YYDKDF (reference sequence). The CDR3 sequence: CATSRGGWREAGTDTQYF. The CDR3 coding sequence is TGTGCCACCAGCAGAGGAGGGTGGCGGGAGGCTGGCACAGATACGCAGTATTTT.

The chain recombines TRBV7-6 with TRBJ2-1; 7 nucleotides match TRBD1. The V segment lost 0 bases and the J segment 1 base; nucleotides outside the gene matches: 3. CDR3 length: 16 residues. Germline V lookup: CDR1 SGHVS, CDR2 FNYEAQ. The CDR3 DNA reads TGTGCCAGCAGCTTAGCCCACAGGGGATCCTACAATGAGCAGTTCTTC. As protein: CASSLAHRGSYNEQFF.

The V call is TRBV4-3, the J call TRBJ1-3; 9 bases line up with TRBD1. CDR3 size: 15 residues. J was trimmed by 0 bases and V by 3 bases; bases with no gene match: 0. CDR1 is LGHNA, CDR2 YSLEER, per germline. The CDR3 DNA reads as TGCGCCAGCAGCCAGGACAGGGGCTCTGGAAACACCATATATTTT. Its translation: CASSQDRGSGNTIYF.

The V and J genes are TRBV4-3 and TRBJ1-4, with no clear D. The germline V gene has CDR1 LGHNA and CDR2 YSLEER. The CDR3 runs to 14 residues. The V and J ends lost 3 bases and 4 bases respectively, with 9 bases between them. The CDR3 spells CASSQNSGNEKLFF. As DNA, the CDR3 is TGCGCCAGCAGCCAGAATTCGGGTAATGAAAAACTGTTTTTT.

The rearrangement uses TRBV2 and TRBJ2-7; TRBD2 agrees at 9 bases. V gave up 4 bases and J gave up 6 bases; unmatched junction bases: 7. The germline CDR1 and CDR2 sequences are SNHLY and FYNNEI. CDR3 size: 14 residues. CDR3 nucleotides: TGTGCCAGCAGTGGGGCTAGCGGGATAAGCGAGCAGTACTTC. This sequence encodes CASSGASGISEQYF.

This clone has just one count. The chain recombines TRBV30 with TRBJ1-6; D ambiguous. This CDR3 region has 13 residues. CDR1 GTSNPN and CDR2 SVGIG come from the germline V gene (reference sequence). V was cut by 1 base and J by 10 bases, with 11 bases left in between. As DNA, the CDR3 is TGTGCCTGGAGTGGCGCCTCTCGGTCACCCCTCCACTTT. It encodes CAWSGASRSPLHF.

In DNA form, the CDR3 reads TGTGCCTGGAGTGAAGGTAGGGGAGAGCACGAGCAGTACTTC. Translation gives CAWSEGRGEHEQYF. The chain uses TRBV30 and TRBJ2-7; D is possibly TRBD1 or TRBD2 (5 bases each). This CDR3 spans 14 amino acids. V shed 1 base and J shed 5 bases, with 15 bases lying between them. Germline loops: CDR1 GTSNPN, CDR2 SVGIG (reference sequence). The whole variable domain, filled in from reference TRBV30 and TRBJ2-7, reads SQTIHQWPATLVQPVGSPLSLECTVEGTSNPNLYWYRQAAGRGLQLLFYSVGIGQISSEVPQNLSASRPQDRQFILSSKKLLLSDSGFYLCAWSEGRGEHEQYFGPGTRLTVT.

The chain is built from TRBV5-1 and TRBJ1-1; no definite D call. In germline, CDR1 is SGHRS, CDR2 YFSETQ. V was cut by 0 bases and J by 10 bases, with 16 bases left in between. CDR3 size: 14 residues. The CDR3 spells CASSLDSFGAAAFF. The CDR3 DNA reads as TGCGCCAGCAGCTTGGATAGTTTCGGAGCTGCAGCTTTCTTT.

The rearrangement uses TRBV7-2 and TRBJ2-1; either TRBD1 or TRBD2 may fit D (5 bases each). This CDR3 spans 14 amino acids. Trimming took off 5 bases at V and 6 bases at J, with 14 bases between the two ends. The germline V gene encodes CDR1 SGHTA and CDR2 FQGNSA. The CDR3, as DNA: TGTGCCAGCAGCCTAACCCGGGACCGCAATGAGCAGTTCTTC. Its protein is CASSLTRDRNEQFF.

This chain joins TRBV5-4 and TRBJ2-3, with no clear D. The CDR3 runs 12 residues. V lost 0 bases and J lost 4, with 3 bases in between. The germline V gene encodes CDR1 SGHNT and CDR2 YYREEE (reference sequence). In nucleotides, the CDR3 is TGTGCCAGCAGCTTGGAGGCAGATACGCAGTATTTT. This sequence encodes CASSLEADTQYF.

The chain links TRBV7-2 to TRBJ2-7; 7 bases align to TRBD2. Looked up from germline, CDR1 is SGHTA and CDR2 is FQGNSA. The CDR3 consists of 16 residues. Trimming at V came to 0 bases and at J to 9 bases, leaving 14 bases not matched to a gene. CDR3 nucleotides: TGTGCCAGCAGCTTAGCTGCCACTAGCGCAGCAGGTAGGCAGTACTTC. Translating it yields CASSLAATSAAGRQYF. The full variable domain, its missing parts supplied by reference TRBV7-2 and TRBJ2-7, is GAGVSQSPSNKVTEKGKDVELRCDPISGHTALYWYRQSLGQGLEFLIYFQGNSAPDKSGLPSDRFSAERTGGSVSTLTIQRTQQEDSAVYLCASSLAATSAAGRQYFGPGTRLTVT.

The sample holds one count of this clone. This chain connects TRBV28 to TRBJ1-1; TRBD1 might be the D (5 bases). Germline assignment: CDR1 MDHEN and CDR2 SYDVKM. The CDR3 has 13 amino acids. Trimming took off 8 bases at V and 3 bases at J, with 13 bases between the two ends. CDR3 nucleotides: TGTGCCAGCGTCCTCTCGGGGGACACTGAAGCTTTCTTT. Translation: CASVLSGDTEAFF.

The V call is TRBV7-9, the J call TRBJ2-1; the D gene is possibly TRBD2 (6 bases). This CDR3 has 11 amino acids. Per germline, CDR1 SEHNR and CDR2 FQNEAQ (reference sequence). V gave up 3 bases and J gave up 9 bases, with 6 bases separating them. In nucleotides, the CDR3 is TGTGCCAGCAGCTTGGGAGGTGAGCAGTTCTTC. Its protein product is CASSLGGEQFF. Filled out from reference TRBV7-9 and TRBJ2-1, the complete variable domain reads DTGVSQNPRHKITKRGQNVTFRCDPISEHNRLYWYRQTLGQGPEFLTYFQNEAQLEKSRLLSDRFSAERPKGSFSTLEIQRTEQGDSAMYLCASSLGGEQFFGPGTRLTVL.

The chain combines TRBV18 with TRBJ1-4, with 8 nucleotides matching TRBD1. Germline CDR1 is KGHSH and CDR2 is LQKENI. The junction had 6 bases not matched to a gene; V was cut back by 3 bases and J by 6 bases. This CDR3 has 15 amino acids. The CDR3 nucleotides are TGTGCCAGCTCACCCCGACAGGGGCCCGATGAAAAACTGTTTTTT. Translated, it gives CASSPRQGPDEKLFF.

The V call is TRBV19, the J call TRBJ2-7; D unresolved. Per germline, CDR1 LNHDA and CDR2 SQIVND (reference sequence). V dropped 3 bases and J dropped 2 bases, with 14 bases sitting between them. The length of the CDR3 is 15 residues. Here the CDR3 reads CASSMVARSPYEQYF. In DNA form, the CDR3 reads TGTGCCAGTAGTATGGTAGCTAGGTCCCCCTACGAGCAGTACTTC.

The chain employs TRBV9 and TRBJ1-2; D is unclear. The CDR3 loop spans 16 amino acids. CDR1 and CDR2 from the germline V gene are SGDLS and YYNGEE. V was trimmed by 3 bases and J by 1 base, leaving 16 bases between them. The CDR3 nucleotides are TGTGCCAGCAGCGGTCTTGGGTCCCCCTTTAACTATGGCTACACCTTC. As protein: CASSGLGSPFNYGYTF.

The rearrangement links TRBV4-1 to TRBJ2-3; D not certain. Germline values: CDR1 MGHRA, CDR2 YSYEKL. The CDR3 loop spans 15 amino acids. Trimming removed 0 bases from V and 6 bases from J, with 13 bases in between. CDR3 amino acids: CASSQDPVAGDTQYF. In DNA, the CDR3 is TGCGCCAGCAGCCAAGATCCGGTAGCTGGCGATACGCAGTATTTT.

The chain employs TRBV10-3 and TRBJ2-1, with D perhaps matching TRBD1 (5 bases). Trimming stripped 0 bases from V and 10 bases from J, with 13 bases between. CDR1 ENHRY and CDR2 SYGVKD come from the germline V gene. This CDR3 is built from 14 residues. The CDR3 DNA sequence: TGTGCCATCAGTGAGTCGAGGACATCCAAAGAGCAGTTCTTC. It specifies CAISESRTSKEQFF.

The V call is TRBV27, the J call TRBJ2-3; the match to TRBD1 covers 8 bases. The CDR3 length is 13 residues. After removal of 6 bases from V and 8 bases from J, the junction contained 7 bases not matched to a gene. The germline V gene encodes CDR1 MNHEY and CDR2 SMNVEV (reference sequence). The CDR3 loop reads CASSLAGGGTQYF. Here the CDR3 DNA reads TGTGCCAGCAGCCTGGCAGGGGGCGGTACGCAGTATTTT.

The CDR3 loop is CASSLDAENQPQHF. The CDR3 DNA is TGTGCCAGCAGTTTGGACGCTGAAAATCAGCCCCAGCATTTT. This chain links TRBV7-2 with TRBJ1-5; D unclear. Trimming shortened V by 6 bases and J by 4 bases, and 13 bases separated the two germline ends. The CDR3 runs 14 residues. Looked up from germline, CDR1 is SGHTA and CDR2 is FQGNSA.

The CDR3 protein is CASSLPGSYGYTF. The CDR3 DNA is TGTGCCAGCAGTTTGCCAGGGTCTTATGGCTACACCTTC. This chain uses TRBV28 with TRBJ1-2; D possibly corresponds to TRBD1 (5 bases). Between the trimmed V and J ends, which lost 3 bases and 5 bases, there was a span of 10 bases. The CDR3 has 13 residues. Germline V gene lookup returns CDR1 MDHEN and CDR2 SYDVKM.